One sample yielded the 16 T cell receptor beta chains listed below, sequenced in a study of T cell responses to AZD1222 COVID-19 vaccine. Only in-frame clones appear in the TCRdb table, and some are missing; sequencing was by immunoSEQ multiplex PCR. The sample includes 150,000 to 200,000 clones, approximately 90% seen only once; the top ten take about 4.2%. The sample in question was peripheral blood, obtained on day 0 of AZD1222 vaccination. These receptors came from an adult in good health.

V and J are TRBV7-8 and TRBJ2-1; 7 bases are a match to TRBD1. V lost 5 bases to trimming and J lost 4 bases; unmatched junction nucleotides: 5. The CDR3 covers 14 residues. CDR1 is SGHVS and CDR2 is FQNEAQ in the germline V gene. CDR3 residues: CASSMTGNYNEQFF. CDR3 sequence (DNA): TGTGCCAGCAGCATGACAGGGAATTACAATGAGCAGTTCTTC.

J is TRBJ2-1 and V is TRBV28; 10 bases map to TRBD2. The trim removed 4 bases at V and 8 bases at J, leaving 20 bases unmatched. The germline V gene has CDR1 MDHEN and CDR2 SYDVKM. This CDR3 comprises 19 residues. The CDR3 region is CASSSPRRRSGLAFYEQFF. Written as DNA, the CDR3 is TGTGCCAGCAGTTCGCCGCGACGCCGCTCGGGACTAGCGTTCTATGAGCAGTTCTTC.

The chain links TRBV3-1 (or the pseudogene TRBV3-2) to TRBJ2-1; 7 bases match TRBD2. CDR1 LGHDT and CDR2 YNNKEL come from the germline V gene (reference sequence). The CDR3 loop spans 15 amino acids. After removal of 4 bases from V and 8 bases from J, the junction contained 11 bases not matched to a gene. Written as DNA, the CDR3 is TGTGCCAGCAGCCCCCAAGGAGGGAGGGCAGATGAGCAGTTCTTC. This sequence encodes CASSPQGGRADEQFF.

The V and J genes are TRBV10-3 and TRBJ1-2, with 8 positions matching TRBD1. V trimming: 4 bases; J trimming: 8 bases; junction bases outside the gene matches: 9. CDR1 and CDR2 from the germline V gene are ENHRY and SYGVKD. This CDR3 is 14 amino acids long. The CDR3, as DNA: TGTGCCATCAGTGGACAGGGGCCCTTAGGAGGCTACACCTTC. This encodes CAISGQGPLGGYTF.

CDR3 in amino acids: CATSDPSGSSYEQYF. CDR3 nucleotide sequence: TGTGCCACCAGTGATCCCTCCGGGAGCTCCTACGAGCAGTACTTC. The rearrangement uses TRBV24-1 and TRBJ2-7; D may be TRBD2 (6 bases). CDR1 and CDR2 from the germline V gene are KGHDR and SFDVKD. Trimming took off 3 bases at V and 0 bases at J, with 11 bases between the two ends. This CDR3 region has 15 residues.

The chain combines TRBV28 with TRBJ2-2, with 8 bases identical to TRBD1. With 5 bases clipped from V and 4 bases from J, the junction kept 6 bases outside the gene matches. Germline V gene sequence: CDR1 MDHEN, CDR2 SYDVKM. This CDR3 region has 15 residues. As DNA, the CDR3 is TGTGCCAGCAGTGGGGGCGGGACAGGCACCGGGGAGCTGTTTTTT. Residues: CASSGGGTGTGELFF.

The CDR3 loop is CASRTGGPISPQHF. Here the CDR3 DNA reads TGTGCCAGCAGGACAGGGGGCCCAATCAGCCCCCAGCATTTT. V is TRBV6-5 and J is TRBJ1-5; 10 bases map to TRBD1. This CDR3 contains 14 residues. V lost 6 bases and J lost 10; bases outside the gene matches: 9. Per the germline V gene, CDR1 is MNHEY and CDR2 is SVGAGI.

This chain connects TRBV24-1 to TRBJ2-7; 9 bases fit TRBD1. The germline CDR1 and CDR2 sequences are KGHDR and SFDVKD. V lost 3 bases to trimming and J lost 2 bases; unmatched junction nucleotides: 7. The CDR3 is made up of 16 amino acids. CDR3 DNA: TGTGCCACCAGTGATCCCGGGACAGGGATACCCTACGAGCAGTACTTC. Its protein is CATSDPGTGIPYEQYF.

The chain links TRBV7-6 to TRBJ2-5, with a possible D match to TRBD1 (6 bases). There are 20 residues in the CDR3. V lost 1 base and J 1 base, leaving 25 bases between the germline ends. The germline V gene encodes CDR1 SGHVS and CDR2 FNYEAQ. The CDR3 DNA reads as TGTGCCAGCAGCTTAGGGGACATGGATCCATGGGTCCCTCGCCAAGAGACCCAGTACTTC. It codes for CASSLGDMDPWVPRQETQYF.

The chain combines TRBV20-1 with TRBJ2-5; TRBD2 is a possible D gene (6 bases). Germline assignment: CDR1 DFQATT and CDR2 SNEGSKA (reference sequence). This CDR3 has 13 amino acids. Trimming took 3 bases from V and 5 from J, leaving 13 bases between them. CDR3 nucleotides: TGCAGTGCTAGTAGTACTAGCAAGGAGACCCAGTACTTC. This encodes CSASSTSKETQYF.

This sequence joins TRBV3-1 (or the pseudogene TRBV3-2) and TRBJ1-1, with D unclear. This CDR3 is 17 amino acids long. Trimming pared 4 bases from V and 5 bases from J, leaving 23 bases between. The V gene's germline CDR1 is LGHDT and CDR2 YNNKEL (reference sequence). Here the CDR3 DNA reads TGTGCCAGCAGCCTTTGGGGTAGTGGGGTAGAACCGACTGAAGCTTTCTTT. Translated, it gives CASSLWGSGVEPTEAFF.

CDR3 sequence: CASSPSSGLGDNEQFF. The CDR3 nucleotides read TGCGCCAGCAGCCCCAGCTCGGGCTTGGGGGACAATGAGCAGTTCTTC. The V gene is TRBV5-1, the J gene TRBJ2-1; TRBD1 or TRBD2 may be the D gene (5 bases each). Germline V lookup: CDR1 SGHRS, CDR2 YFSETQ. The length of the CDR3 is 16 residues. Trimming took 4 bases from V and 5 from J, leaving 19 bases between them.

J is TRBJ2-5 and V is TRBV14; D is ambiguous. V was clipped by 4 bases and J by 2 bases, with 5 bases between them. From germline, CDR1 is SGHDN and CDR2 FVKESK. The CDR3 has 12 residues. The CDR3 spells CASSRSQETQYF. In DNA form, the CDR3 reads TGTGCCAGCAGCCGTTCACAAGAGACCCAGTACTTC.

The V gene is TRBV19, the J gene TRBJ1-1, with 9 positions matching TRBD1. Trimming took 3 bases from V and 2 from J; bases not matched to a gene: 10. There are 17 residues in the CDR3. Per the germline V gene, CDR1 is LNHDA and CDR2 is SQIVND (reference sequence). CDR3 sequence reads: CASSITGTGSRNTEAFF. The CDR3 region has the DNA TGTGCCAGTAGTATTACCGGGACAGGGTCGAGAAACACTGAAGCTTTCTTT.

DNA of the CDR3: TGTGCCAGCAGCATCCTTAGCGGGATCAGGCGCAATGAGCAGTTCTTC. It is translated as CASSILSGIRRNEQFF. The chain recombines TRBV9 with TRBJ2-1, with 8 bases that match TRBD2. Germline CDR1 is SGDLS and CDR2 is YYNGEE. J was trimmed by 6 bases and V by 4 bases; bases with no gene match: 12. The CDR3 runs to 16 residues.

A word on this clone: Germline and junction disagree at one end, which may indicate a read error. The J gene is TRBJ2-3, the V gene TRBV19; tentative D call: TRBD2 (6 bases). Germline CDR1 and CDR2: LNHDA and SQIVND (reference sequence). The CDR3 totals 11 residues. In nucleotides, the CDR3 is TGTGCCAGCTCCCCCCGGGACTTGATGTTTTTT. As protein: CASSPRDLMFF.